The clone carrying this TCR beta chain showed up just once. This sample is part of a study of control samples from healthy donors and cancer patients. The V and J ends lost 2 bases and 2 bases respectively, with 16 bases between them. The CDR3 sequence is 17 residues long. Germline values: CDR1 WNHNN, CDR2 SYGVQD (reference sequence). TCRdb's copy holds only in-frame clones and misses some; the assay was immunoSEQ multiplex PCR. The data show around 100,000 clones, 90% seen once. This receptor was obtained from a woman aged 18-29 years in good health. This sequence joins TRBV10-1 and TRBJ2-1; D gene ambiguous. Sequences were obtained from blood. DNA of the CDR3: TGCGCCAGCAGTGAGAGGGCGGCTGAAGGGCCCTACAATGAGCAGTTCTTC. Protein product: CASSERAAEGPYNEQFF.